The following is a T cell receptor (beta chain) sequence with its context. The data derive from a study of tumor and adjacent non-tumor tissue in lung cancer. Three rounds of nested PCR, following a modified ARM-PCR protocol, produced the TCRbeta library. One entry per CDR3 protein, called by TCRdb with MiXCR from the multiplex PCR reads. The sample holds about 77,000 distinct CDR3 sequences, less than 85% seen once. The template was RNA from unsorted bulk tissue. More than 3 cm separated this lung sample from the edge of the tumor. Looked up from germline, CDR1 is MDHEN and CDR2 is SYDVKM. This CDR3 region has 13 residues. Between the trimmed V and J ends, which lost 10 bases and 2 bases, there was a span of 11 bases.

Sequenced sample: distant non-tumor lung tissue. This rearrangement joins TRBV28 to TRBJ2-2; D may be TRBD1 (6 bases). The receptor's source is a man in his 70s with non-small cell lung cancer. The CDR3 sequence is CATWDTNTGELFF. CDR3 coding DNA: TGTGCCACCTGGGACACCAACACCGGGGAGCTGTTTTTT.